This TCR beta chain was sequenced during a study of OX40 agonist ivuxolimab in advanced cancers. Study overall: Averaging around 60 years in age, with a range of about 23 to 85, the cohort was about 86% male. Study-wide results and caveats: Researchers did not determine the expanded peripheral T cells' antigen specificity. More expanded clones were seen, on average, in CD8+ T cells than in CD4+.

Some clones are missing from TCRdb's copy, which holds only in-frame ones; the method was immunoSEQ multiplex PCR. Of under 50,000 clones in the sample, 60% to 85% were seen once. Germline CDR1 SGHRS, CDR2 YFSETQ. There are 13 residues in the CDR3. Trimming stripped 1 base from V and 1 base from J, with 5 bases between. For this clone: Its antigen is not identified.

The TCR comes from an adult with an advanced solid tumor such as melanoma, head and neck, liver or kidney cancer. This chain connects TRBV5-1 to TRBJ2-5; D unclear. The source material was CD4+ or CD8+ T cells sorted from blood, sampled in a trial of the OX40 agonist ivuxolimab. CDR3 in amino acids: CASSLQLQETQYF. Written as DNA, the CDR3 is TGCGCCAGCAGCTTGCAACTCCAAGAGACCCAGTACTTC.